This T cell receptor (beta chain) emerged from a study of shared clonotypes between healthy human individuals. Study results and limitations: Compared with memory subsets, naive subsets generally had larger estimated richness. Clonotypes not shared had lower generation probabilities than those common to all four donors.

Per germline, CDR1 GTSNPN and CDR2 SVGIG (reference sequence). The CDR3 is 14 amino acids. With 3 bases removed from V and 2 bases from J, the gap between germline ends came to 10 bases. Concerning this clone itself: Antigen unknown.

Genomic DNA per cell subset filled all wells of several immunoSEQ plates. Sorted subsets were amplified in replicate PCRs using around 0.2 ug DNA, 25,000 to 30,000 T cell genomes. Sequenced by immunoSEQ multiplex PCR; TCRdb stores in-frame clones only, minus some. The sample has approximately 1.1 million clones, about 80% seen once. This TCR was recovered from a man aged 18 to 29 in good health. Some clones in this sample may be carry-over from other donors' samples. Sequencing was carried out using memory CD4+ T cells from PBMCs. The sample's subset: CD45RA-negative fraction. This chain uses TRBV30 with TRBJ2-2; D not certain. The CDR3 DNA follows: TGTGCCTGGAGGCCGTACCCAAACACCGGGGAGCTGTTTTTT. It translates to CAWRPYPNTGELFF.